This entry is about one T cell receptor (beta chain). What it recognizes is unknown. These data come from a study of graft-versus-host responses after intestinal transplantation. Study details: Anti-thymocyte globulin induction, then tacrolimus and steroids for around 3 years, went to all recipients. General study findings and limits: Early post-transplant declines in HvG were associated with peak levels of circulating GvH clones. Recipient marrow harbored GvH clones, some of which surfaced first in ileum or blood. Some patients had graft-donor T cell macrochimerism. In their allografts, the ratios of graft-versus-host to host-versus-graft T cell clones were high.

CDR3 size: 19 residues. Sequencing was performed with immunoSEQ multiplex PCR; in TCRdb, only in-frame clones are kept and a portion is missing. This table holds 30,000 to 40,000 clones, nearly 95% found once. The specimen was unstimulated CD8+ T cells sorted from spleen or lymph node cells, collected before transplant. The rearrangement uses TRBV21-1 and TRBJ2-3; TRBD1 was called by the table and not checked on the DNA. TRBV21-1 is listed as a pseudogene. The TCR comes from a human donor who was the organ donor for an intestinal transplant. DNA of the CDR3: TGTGCCAGCAGCAAAGCGGGGCAGTCCCTCGATCCTAGCACAGATACGCAGTATTTT. Encoded protein: CASSKAGQSLDPSTDTQYF.